The 7 T cell receptor beta chains below were found in one sample sequenced in a study of breast tumors, draining lymph nodes, adjacent tissues. Via MiXCR, TCRdb re-called the multiplex PCR reads, giving one row per CDR3 protein. The table shows about 140,000 distinct CDR3 sequences, with more than 20% occurring only once. Breast cancer patients provided tissue from their axillary draining lymph nodes. The sample consisted of axillary lymph node tissue. The receptors stem from a female donor with breast cancer. Some clones in this sample may be carry-over from other donors' samples.

This clonotype appeared many times. V gene TRBV10-1 combines with J gene TRBJ2-5, with D possibly TRBD2 on 7 matching bases. Germline values: CDR1 WNHNN, CDR2 SYGVQD (reference sequence). V shed 9 bases and J shed 0 bases, with 20 bases lying between them. The CDR3 runs to 16 residues. The CDR3 loop is CARGGRGEDNQETQYF. The CDR3, as DNA: TGCGCCAGGGGGGGGCGAGGCGAAGACAACCAAGAGACCCAGTACTTC.

This clonotype appeared many times. The chain couples TRBV28 to TRBJ1-2, with 9 bases identical to TRBD1. The CDR3 is 14 residues long. Trimming took 5 bases from V and 4 from J; bases not matched to a gene: 5. Germline V gene sequence: CDR1 MDHEN, CDR2 SYDVKM. This CDR3 reads CASSRDRGVYGYTF. DNA for the CDR3: TGTGCCAGCAGTCGTGACAGGGGGGTCTATGGCTACACCTTC.

This clonotype was counted ten times or more. The rearrangement uses TRBV28 and TRBJ2-7, with a possible D match to TRBD1 (6 bases). Between the trimmed V and J ends, which lost 4 bases and 4 bases, there was a span of 23 bases. The CDR3 runs to 17 residues. Germline loops: CDR1 MDHEN, CDR2 SYDVKM. The CDR3 nucleotides are TGTGCCAGCAGTTATCCCCGTTCGGGACACCAGGTGTACGAGCAGTACTTC. Residues: CASSYPRSGHQVYEQYF.

Comments on this clonotype: A much larger clone differs by one base, so this may be a read error. V usage is TRBV6-1 and J usage is TRBJ1-6; the D is unclear. The CDR3 totals 15 residues. Germline loops: CDR1 MNHNS, CDR2 SASEGT. The CDR3 protein is CASSASERYSSPLHF. The CDR3 nucleotides read TGTGCCAGCAGTGCATCAGAACGTTATAGTTCACCCCTCCACTTT.

Regarding this clonotype: This may come from a read error, since a much larger clone is one base off. The V call is TRBV19, the J call TRBJ2-3; tentative D call: TRBD1 (6 bases). Germline V gene lookup returns CDR1 LNHDA and CDR2 SQIVND (reference sequence). The CDR3 totals 16 residues. CDR3: CASSTRQARARDAQYF. The CDR3 DNA sequence: TGTGCCAGTAGTACGAGACAGGCGCGGGCTAGAGATGCGCAGTATTTT.

This clonotype was detected ten times or more. This chain links TRBV10-3 with TRBJ1-2; 10 bases line up with TRBD1. The CDR3 totals 14 residues. Losses at the gene ends were 5 bases for V and 7 bases for J; bases not matched to a gene: 7. The germline V gene has CDR1 ENHRY and CDR2 SYGVKD. CDR3 bases: TGTGCCATCAGTCAGGACAGGGGGACTTCTGGCTACACCTTC. Translation: CAISQDRGTSGYTF.

V and J are TRBV28 and TRBJ1-4; the D is unclear. V was trimmed by 5 bases and J by 4 bases, leaving 14 bases between them. Germline CDR1 MDHEN, CDR2 SYDVKM. The CDR3 has 15 amino acids. The CDR3 bases are TGTGCCAGCAGTCCCCCGGGCAGGTATAATGAAAAACTGTTTTTT. Translating gives CASSPPGRYNEKLFF.